This is a list of T cell receptor beta chains from one sample in a study of CD8 T cells in Susac syndrome. TCRdb used MiXCR to reprocess the immunoSEQ multiplex PCR reads, holding one entry per CDR3 protein. The top ten hold more than 0.4% of the sample, which has about 75,000 distinct CDR3 sequences, roughly 94% seen once. The sequenced sample was CD8+ T cells from PBMCs. The receptors stem from a human donor with Susac syndrome. Each CDR3 is given with its conserved first and last residue. D genes are given only for firm matches. Rows may omit the clone size; those that give it use once, few, many or a size class.

v_gene	d_gene	abundance	j_gene	CDR3nt	CDR3aa
TRBV5-6	-	-	TRBJ2-7	TGTGCCAGCAGCGGGGGACGGACCTACGAGCAGTACTTC	CASSGGRTYEQYF
TRBV7-2	-	-	TRBJ2-5	TGTGCCAGCGCGGGGACGGAGGAACAAGAGACCCAGTACTTC	CASAGTEEQETQYF
TRBV20-1	-	-	TRBJ1-2	TGCAGTGCTAGAAGGGCTGGCTACACCTTC	CSARRAGYTF
TRBV15	-	-	TRBJ2-2	TGTGCCACCAGCAGAGATCAGACAGGGGAGCTGTTTTTT	CATSRDQTGELFF
TRBV29-1	-	-	TRBJ2-6	TGCAGCGTTGAAGAACAGAACTCTGGGGCCAACGTCCTGACTTTC	CSVEEQNSGANVLTF
TRBV12-5	-	-	TRBJ1-1	TGTGCTAGTGGTTTGGGGGGGGGAGAAGCTTTCTTT	CASGLGGGEAFF
TRBV11-2	-	-	TRBJ1-5	TGTGCCAGCAGCTTGGACATCCATCAGCCCCAGCATTTT	CASSLDIHQPQHF
TRBV5-1	TRBD2	-	TRBJ2-5	TGCGCCAGCAGCCAACGGACTAGCGGGGGGTACCAAGAGACCCAGTACTTC	CASSQRTSGGYQETQYF
TRBV25-1	TRBD1	-	TRBJ1-1	TGTGCCAGCAGTGATAGCAGGGGGAGGGCTGAAGCTTTCTTT	CASSDSRGRAEAFF
TRBV28	-	-	TRBJ2-5	TGTGCCAGCAGTTTGGTGTCCCTCTTCCAAGAGACCCAGTACTTC	CASSLVSLFQETQYF
TRBV28	TRBD1	once	TRBJ2-1	TGTGCCAGCAGTCCCCCCGGGACAGGCTCCTACAATGAGCAGTTCTTC	CASSPPGTGSYNEQFF
TRBV29-1	TRBD1	-	TRBJ1-2	TGCAGCGCCCGAGGACAGGATGGAAACTATGGCTACACCTTC	CSARGQDGNYGYTF
TRBV5-4	-	-	TRBJ2-1	TGTGCCAGCTCTGAATTGGGGTACAATGAGCAGTTCTTC	CASSELGYNEQFF
TRBV6-4	TRBD2	-	TRBJ2-1	TGTGCCAGCAGTGAGCAACTAGCGGGGAAATACAATGAGCAGTTCTTC	CASSEQLAGKYNEQFF
TRBV2	-	once	TRBJ2-7	TGTGCCAGCCTAAAGGGCGGCTACGAGCAGTACTTC	CASLKGGYEQYF
TRBV5-6	-	-	TRBJ1-2	TGTGCCAGCAGCTTGGTGTCGGGCTACACCTTC	CASSLVSGYTF
TRBV10-3	TRBD2	-	TRBJ2-7	TGTGCCATCACCTCGACTAGCGGGGGTTTCTACGAGCAGTACTTC	CAITSTSGGFYEQYF
TRBV27	TRBD2	-	TRBJ2-3	TGTGCCAGCAGTTTATACCTAGCGGGGGGTCAAGATACGCAGTATTTT	CASSLYLAGGQDTQYF
TRBV12-3/TRBV12-4	TRBD2	-	TRBJ2-5	TGTGCCAGTACCACTAGCGGGGGCGCAAGGGAGACCCAGTACTTC	CASTTSGGARETQYF
TRBV6-5	TRBD1	-	TRBJ2-5	TGTGCCGAGGGTCGACAGGGTCGTGGGCAAGAGACCCAGTACTTC	CAEGRQGRGQETQYF